This is a list of T cell receptor beta chains from one sample in a study of blood T cells in healthy people across ages. TCRdb reprocessed the 5' RACE reads via MiXCR and lists one record per CDR3 protein. The table shows approximately 900,000 distinct CDR3 sequences, with 25% to 30% occurring only once. The same data also contributed to another study, on T cells of mothers and their children.

The sample comprised blood. All receptors derive from a woman aged 35 to 49 in good health. Each CDR3 is given with its conserved first and last residue. Each record gives: J gene, clone size, V gene, D gene, CDR3 DNA, CDR3 protein. The D gene is left open where the match is weak. Rows may omit the clone size; those that give it use once, few, many or a size class.

>TRBJ2-1|NA|TRBV5-6|NA
TGTGCCAGCAGCTTGAGGCGGGCCATGACTTTGGATGAGCAGTTCTTC
CASSLRRAMTLDEQFF
>TRBJ2-7|few|TRBV28|NA
TGTGCCAGCAGTTCAGGGAATCACGGATACGAGCAGTACTTC
CASSSGNHGYEQYF
>TRBJ1-2|few|TRBV5-1|NA
TGCGCCAGCAGCCCGGGGGGAAACAGGGCTGTTAACTATGGCTACACCTTC
CASSPGGNRAVNYGYTF
>TRBJ1-1|NA|TRBV5-1|TRBD1
TGCGCCAGCAGCCTGAGCGAAACGGGACAGGGAACTTTCTTT
CASSLSETGQGTFF
>TRBJ2-5|few|TRBV7-2|TRBD2
TGTGCCAGCAGCTGGGGACTAGTGGAGACCCAGTACTTC
CASSWGLVETQYF
>TRBJ2-1|many|TRBV18|NA
TGTGCCAGCTCACCGGGGAATGAGCAGTTCTTC
CASSPGNEQFF
>TRBJ1-4|NA|TRBV13|NA
TGTGCCAGCAGCTCCGGCCAGGCCGCGAGGAAACTGTTTTTT
CASSSGQAARKLFF
>TRBJ2-3|few|TRBV20-1|NA
TGCAGTGCTGGAGTGCACACCCGCACAGATACGCAGTATTTT
CSAGVHTRTDTQYF
>TRBJ2-3|once|TRBV7-9|TRBD1
TGTGTCAGCAGCTTGGACAGGGAACTAGGAGATACGCAGTATTTT
CVSSLDRELGDTQYF
>TRBJ2-7|NA|TRBV23-1|TRBD1
TGCGCCAGCAGTCAAGCTCCAAACGGGACAGAGTACGAGCAGTACTTC
CASSQAPNGTEYEQYF
>TRBJ1-4|NA|TRBV7-9|NA
TGTGCCAGCAGCTTAGGATCCGGGACAAGGAATGAAAAACGGTTTTTT
CASSLGSGTRNEKRFF
>TRBJ2-7|NA|TRBV7-9|TRBD1
TGTGCCAGCCCTGACAGGGGTTTTTCCCACGAGCAGTACTTC
CASPDRGFSHEQYF
>TRBJ2-7|NA|TRBV2|NA
TGTGCCAGCAGTCGTGGCTCATCCTACAATGAGCAGTACTTC
CASSRGSSYNEQYF
>TRBJ1-2|NA|TRBV18|NA
TGTGCCAGCTCACCACGCAGGGTCCCTTATGGCTACACCTTC
CASSPRRVPYGYTF
>TRBJ2-3|NA|TRBV7-2|TRBD2
TGTGCCAGCAGCTTAGGCCGGGGGCGGGGGGTTAGCACAGATACGCAGTATTTT
CASSLGRGRGVSTDTQYF
>TRBJ1-4|NA|TRBV27|NA
TGTGCCAGCAGTTCAACAGGGACGGAAAGTGAAAAACTGTTTTTT
CASSSTGTESEKLFF
>TRBJ2-2|NA|TRBV6-5|NA
TGTGCCAGCAGTTACTCGAACGGGATGCTGTTTTTT
CASSYSNGMLFF
>TRBJ2-4|NA|TRBV10-3|NA
TGTGCCATCAGCGAGCAGGGGTCTAAAGCCAAAAACATTCAGTACTTC
CAISEQGSKAKNIQYF
>TRBJ2-2|NA|TRBV3-1|NA
TGTGCCAGCAGCCGCAGCGGCCTTCTCACTGGGGAGCGGTTTTTT
CASSRSGLLTGERFF
>TRBJ2-5|NA|TRBV5-1|NA
TGCGCCAGCAGCCGGGTCCCTGGACAAAGCCGAGAGACCCAGTACTTC
CASSRVPGQSRETQYF
>TRBJ1-1|few|TRBV14|NA
TGTGCCAGCAGCCTAAGACCAGGGATCGGGGACACTGAAGCTTTCTTT
CASSLRPGIGDTEAFF
>TRBJ2-3|NA|TRBV24-1|NA
TGTGCCACCAGTGATTTGTACGGTCGTAATACGCAGTATTTT
CATSDLYGRNTQYF
>TRBJ2-5|few|TRBV28|NA
TGTGCCAGCTCAGGGATTGCCGAGACCCAGTACTTC
CASSGIAETQYF
>TRBJ1-2|few|TRBV6-2/TRBV6-3|NA
TGTGCCAGCAAAAGGGAGAACTATGGCTACACCTTC
CASKRENYGYTF
>TRBJ1-2|NA|TRBV7-8|TRBD1
TGTGCCAGCAGCTTAGATCAGGGGGGGCAGGGTGGCTACACCTTC
CASSLDQGGQGGYTF
>TRBJ2-1|many|TRBV7-6|TRBD2
TGTGCCAGCAGCTTACGGCCTAGCGGGGGCCTTAGCTCCTACAATGAGCAGTTCTTC
CASSLRPSGGLSSYNEQFF
>TRBJ1-6|NA|TRBV7-2|NA
TGTGCCAGCAGGACGATGGGGGCCCTCCACTTT
CASRTMGALHF
>TRBJ2-6|many|TRBV28|NA
TGTGCCACCTCCCCCAGGGCCAACGTCCTGACTTTC
CATSPRANVLTF
>TRBJ2-7|NA|TRBV11-2|NA
TGTGCCAGCAGCTTAACGTCTTTAGGGAGCTCCTACGAGCAGTACTTC
CASSLTSLGSSYEQYF
>TRBJ2-2|few|TRBV7-9|NA
TGTGCCAGCACCCTCGACACCTACACCGGGGAGCTGTTTTTT
CASTLDTYTGELFF
>TRBJ1-6|few|TRBV20-1|TRBD1
TGCAGTGCTAGAAGGCAGGGGGCAGGAGTTTATAATTCACCCCTCCACTTT
CSARRQGAGVYNSPLHF
>TRBJ2-1|many|TRBV7-2|TRBD2
TGTGCCAGCAGCTTATCGTTCGGGGGGGCAAATGAGCAGTTCTTC
CASSLSFGGANEQFF
>TRBJ1-2|many|TRBV12-3/TRBV12-4|NA
TGTGCCACCCTCGAGGGCGTCGGCTATGGCTACACCTTC
CATLEGVGYGYTF
>TRBJ2-1|NA|TRBV30|NA
TGTGCCTATCACAGGGGAAGGTTAGGGGGGTCCTACAATGAGCAGTTCTTC
CAYHRGRLGGSYNEQFF
>TRBJ2-7|NA|TRBV7-9|TRBD1
TGTGCCAGCAGCTTGGAGCCGGACAGGTCCTACGAGCAGTACTTC
CASSLEPDRSYEQYF
>TRBJ2-7|few|TRBV27|NA
TGTGCCAGCAGTTTAAGGGGAACAGGGGAGGACGAGCAGTACTTC
CASSLRGTGEDEQYF
>TRBJ1-2|many|TRBV9|NA
TGTGCCAGCAGCGTAGAGGTGCAAAACTATGGCTACACCTTC
CASSVEVQNYGYTF
>TRBJ2-2|few|TRBV6-4|NA
TGTGCCAGCAGTGACAGGGCGGACACCGGGGAGCGGTTTTTT
CASSDRADTGERFF
>TRBJ2-1|few|TRBV4-1|NA
TGCGCCAGCAGCCAAGAGGGGGGGCGGTACAATGAGCAGTTCTTC
CASSQEGGRYNEQFF
>TRBJ2-1|NA|TRBV2|NA
TGTGCCAACTCTGTCCCAACCAGGGGTGAGCAGTTCTTC
CANSVPTRGEQFF
>TRBJ1-2|NA|TRBV7-2|NA
TGTGCCAGCAGCTTATATGTTGGATATGGCTACACCTTC
CASSLYVGYGYTF
>TRBJ2-3|NA|TRBV7-2|TRBD2
TGTGCCAGCAGCTTCACCGGGACTAGCGGGGGGGCCAGGACAGATACGCAGTATTTT
CASSFTGTSGGARTDTQYF
>TRBJ2-5|NA|TRBV7-7|TRBD2
TGTGCTAGCAGCCTACTAGCGGGGTCCCAAGCGACCCAGTACTTC
CASSLLAGSQATQYF
>TRBJ2-7|NA|TRBV18|NA
TGTGCCAGCTCACCCCCTCCCAGGGGCCACGAGCAGTACTTC
CASSPPPRGHEQYF
>TRBJ2-4|NA|TRBV7-2|TRBD1
TGTGCCAGCAGCTTCAGGACAGGGCAGCATGAGCAGTACTTC
CASSFRTGQHEQYF